One sample yielded the 16 T cell receptor beta chains listed below, sequenced in a study of blood T cell repertoires in COVID-19. Measured with immunoSEQ multiplex PCR; TCRdb has only the in-frame clones, and not every one. The table has fewer than 200,000 clones, roughly 85% seen once. The sequencing sample was made of peripheral blood. These receptors all stem from a human donor with acute or convalescent COVID-19. The donor label of this sample is uncertain.

The genes are TRBV5-4 and TRBJ1-6; 9 nucleotides match TRBD1. The V gene end was trimmed by 4 bases and the J gene end by 5 bases; junction bases not matched to a gene: 7. The CDR3 runs to 16 residues. Germline loops: CDR1 SGHNT, CDR2 YYREEE (reference sequence). The CDR3, as DNA: TGTGCCAGCAGCCACTTACAGGGGGCACATAATTCACCCCTCCACTTT. It yields the protein CASSHLQGAHNSPLHF.

This sequence joins TRBV9 and TRBJ1-1, with D perhaps matching TRBD1 (5 bases). The CDR3 loop spans 11 amino acids. V lost 3 bases, J lost 11 bases, and 11 bases lay in between. Germline V gives CDR1 SGDLS, CDR2 YYNGEE. CDR3 residues: CASSAVEGAFF. The CDR3 bases are TGTGCCAGCAGCGCGGTGGAGGGGGCTTTCTTT. Combining the CDR3 with reference TRBV9 and TRBJ1-1 gives the whole variable domain DSGVTQTPKHLITATGQRVTLRCSPRSGDLSVYWYQQSLDQGLQFLIQYYNGEERAKGNILERFSAQQFPDLHSELNLSSLELGDSALYFCASSAVEGAFFGQGTRLTVV.

This rearrangement joins TRBV18 to TRBJ2-4; 10 bases are shared with TRBD2. The J segment lost 0 bases and the V segment lost 3 bases, leaving 23 bases of the junction unmatched. Germline V gene lookup returns CDR1 KGHSH and CDR2 LQKENI. There are 23 residues in the CDR3. CDR3 nucleotides: TGTGCCAGCTCACCGGGGACTGAAAGTCTGGCTAGCGGGGGCCTCCTAGCCAAAAACATTCAGTACTTC. Protein sequence: CASSPGTESLASGGLLAKNIQYF.

This clone was detected only once. V and J are TRBV4-3 and TRBJ1-4; a weak D match, TRBD1 (6 bases). The CDR3 is 16 amino acids. Deletions cut 0 bases from V and 8 bases from J, with 16 bases between. Looked up from germline, CDR1 is LGHNA and CDR2 is YSLEER. The CDR3 protein is CASSQDRGRRNEKLFF. The CDR3 DNA is TGCGCCAGCAGCCAAGACAGGGGACGGCGAAACGAAAAACTGTTTTTT.

For this clone: The sample carries other DNA sequences with the same CDR3. V usage is TRBV5-1 and J usage is TRBJ1-5, with 8 bases aligning to TRBD1. Germline-derived CDR1 and CDR2 are SGHRS and YFSETQ. This CDR3 has 14 amino acids. Losses at the gene ends were 2 bases for V and 6 bases for J; bases not matched to a gene: 4. In DNA form, the CDR3 reads TGCGCCAGCAGCTTAGGACAGGGCGGTCAGCCCCAGCATTTT. Amino acid sequence: CASSLGQGGQPQHF.

CDR3 nucleotide sequence: TGTGCCAGCATTAACAGGGAGGGGAATTCACCCCTCCACTTT. Translation: CASINREGNSPLHF. The J gene is TRBJ1-6, the V gene TRBV27; D may be TRBD1 (6 bases). CDR3 size: 14 residues. The V end lost 7 bases, the J end lost 7 bases, and 14 bases lay between the germline ends. Per the germline V gene, CDR1 is MNHEY and CDR2 is SMNVEV (reference sequence).

The rearrangement joins TRBV9 to TRBJ1-6; 7 bases are a match to TRBD1. V lost 4 bases and J lost 6; bases outside the gene matches: 7. Germline V lookup: CDR1 SGDLS, CDR2 YYNGEE. This CDR3 is 15 amino acids long. CDR3 residues: CASSSRQGFNSPLHF. The CDR3 bases are TGTGCCAGCAGCTCTCGACAGGGATTTAATTCACCCCTCCACTTT.

This clone showed up just a few times. V is TRBV4-3 and J is TRBJ2-7, with a weak D call TRBD2 (5 bases). The V end lost 0 bases, the J end lost 0 bases, and 6 bases lay between the germline ends. The germline V gene has CDR1 LGHNA and CDR2 YSLEER. This CDR3 has 14 residues. Written as DNA, the CDR3 is TGCGCCAGCAGCCAAGAACGGGGCTCCTACGAGCAGTACTTC. Translation: CASSQERGSYEQYF.

The V call is TRBV24-1, the J call TRBJ2-1; D perhaps matches TRBD1 (5 bases). This CDR3 is built from 16 residues. Germline CDR1 is KGHDR and CDR2 is SFDVKD. V gave up 5 bases and J gave up 0 bases, with 13 bases separating them. CDR3 nucleotides: TGTGCCACCAGTGGGAACAGGAAAACCTCCTACAATGAGCAGTTCTTC. Protein: CATSGNRKTSYNEQFF.

The rearrangement uses TRBV4-1 and TRBJ1-1; unclear D gene. Trimming shortened V by 0 bases and J by 0 bases, and 11 bases separated the two germline ends. The CDR3 length is 16 residues. CDR1 is MGHRA and CDR2 is YSYEKL in the germline V gene. The CDR3 nucleotides read TGCGCCAGCAGCCAAGAAATTGTCAGTTTGAACACTGAAGCTTTCTTT. It encodes CASSQEIVSLNTEAFF.

V and J are TRBV27 and TRBJ2-1; 13 nucleotides line up with TRBD2. The CDR3 extends over 20 amino acids. Germline CDR1 and CDR2: MNHEY and SMNVEV (reference sequence). The V gene end was trimmed by 5 bases and the J gene end by 3 bases; junction bases not matched to a gene: 16. Written as DNA, the CDR3 is TGTGCCAGCAGTAGGAAAAAAGCGGGACTAGCGGGGAAGAACTACAATGAGCAGTTCTTC. Translated, it gives CASSRKKAGLAGKNYNEQFF.

This clone was seen only once. The chain uses TRBV4-1 and TRBJ2-1; D possibly corresponds to TRBD1 (6 bases). This CDR3 contains 14 residues. Germline CDR1 reads MGHRA; CDR2 reads YSYEKL. V shed 6 bases and J shed 3 bases, with 12 bases lying between them. For the CDR3, the DNA is TGCGCCAGCAGAGAGGGACACATCTACAATGAGCAGTTCTTC. This gives the protein CASREGHIYNEQFF.

This clone was found a few times. The J gene is TRBJ1-2, the V gene TRBV2, with 7 bases aligning to TRBD1. V shed 7 bases, J shed 12 bases, and the junction held 11 bases outside the gene matches. The CDR3 runs 12 residues. Germline CDR1 reads SNHLY; CDR2 reads FYNNEI. The CDR3 region is CASTATGPRHTF. CDR3 bases: TGTGCCAGCACCGCGACAGGGCCGCGTCACACCTTC. Full variable domain (missing parts from reference TRBV2 and TRBJ1-2): EPEVTQTPSHQVTQMGQEVILRCVPISNHLYFYWYRQILGQKVEFLVSFYNNEISEKSEIFDDQFSVERPDGSNFTLKIRSTKLEDSAMYFCASTATGPRHTFGSGTRLTVV.

This chain uses TRBV4-1 with TRBJ1-4; the D gene is possibly TRBD1 (6 bases). This CDR3 has 18 residues. Trimming removed 4 bases from V and 1 base from J, with 19 bases in between. Germline V gene lookup returns CDR1 MGHRA and CDR2 YSYEKL. The CDR3 loop is CASSLDGQLFRTNEKLFF. The CDR3 nucleotides are TGCGCCAGCAGCCTGGACGGACAGCTATTCCGAACTAATGAAAAACTGTTTTTT.

V is TRBV18 and J is TRBJ1-1; D might be TRBD1 (6 bases). V was trimmed by 5 bases and J by 3 bases, leaving 10 bases between them. Germline V CDR1 and CDR2: KGHSH, LQKENI. This CDR3 comprises 13 residues. This CDR3 is CASSASGDTEAFF. CDR3 DNA: TGTGCCAGCTCAGCCTCAGGGGACACTGAAGCTTTCTTT.

In this sample, this clone turned up once. At the DNA level, this CDR3 is encoded by other sequences in the same sample as well. This sequence joins TRBV19 and TRBJ1-5; no clear D. Trimming stripped 1 base from V and 1 base from J, with 8 bases between. From germline, CDR1 is LNHDA and CDR2 SQIVND (reference sequence). This CDR3 region has 15 residues. The CDR3 nucleotides read TGTGCCAGTAGTATAGGGGGAGCAAGCAATCAGCCCCAGCATTTT. Protein product: CASSIGGASNQPQHF.